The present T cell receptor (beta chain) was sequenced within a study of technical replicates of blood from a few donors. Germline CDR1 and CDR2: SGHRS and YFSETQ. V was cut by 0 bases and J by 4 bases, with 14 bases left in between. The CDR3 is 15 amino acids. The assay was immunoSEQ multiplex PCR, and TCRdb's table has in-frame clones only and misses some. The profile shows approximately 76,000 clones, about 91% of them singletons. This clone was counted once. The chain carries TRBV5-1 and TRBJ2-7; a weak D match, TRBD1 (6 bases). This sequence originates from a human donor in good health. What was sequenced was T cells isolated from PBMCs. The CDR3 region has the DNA TGCGCCAGCAGCTTGGCCTTGGACAGACAGTACGAGCAGTACTTC. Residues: CASSLALDRQYEQYF.